This entry features one TCR beta chain sequence. Its antigen is unknown. This record comes from a study of cytomegalovirus exposure and HLA in healthy donors. Across the whole study: The same platform used for the 666 first-cohort repertoires was also used for the approximately 120 validation repertoires, as a later analysis reported.

This CDR3 spans 15 amino acids. V shed 0 bases and J 5 bases; nucleotides not matched to a gene: 7. The V gene's germline CDR1 is SGHNT and CDR2 YYREEE (reference sequence). Donors were drawn from the approximately 120-subject validation cohort, separate from the approximately 680-subject first cohort. Some clones are missing from TCRdb's copy, which holds only in-frame ones; the method was immunoSEQ multiplex PCR. Of tens of thousands of clones in the sample, about 96% were seen once. General observations from the study: Most observed TCR sequences were rare, whereas some public TCRs were detected in many donors.

This clonotype was sampled from a man younger than 35 in good health and CMV-seropositive. V and J are TRBV5-4 and TRBJ2-5, with TRBD1 matching over 7 bases. Sequencing was carried out using PBMCs. The CDR3 region is CASSLDPGGRETQYF. DNA of the CDR3: TGTGCCAGCAGCTTGGACCCAGGGGGTAGGGAGACCCAGTACTTC.